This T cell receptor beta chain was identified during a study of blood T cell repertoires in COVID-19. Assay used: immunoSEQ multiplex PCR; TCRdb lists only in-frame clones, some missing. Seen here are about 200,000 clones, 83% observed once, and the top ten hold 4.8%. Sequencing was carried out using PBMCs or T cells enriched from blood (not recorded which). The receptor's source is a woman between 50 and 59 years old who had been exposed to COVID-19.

The CDR3 spells CASTLLRDRRYGYTF. DNA for the CDR3: TGTGCCAGTACTCTGTTGAGGGACAGAAGATATGGCTACACCTTC. The chain is built from TRBV19 and TRBJ1-2, with 7 nucleotides matching TRBD1. Germline V gene data show CDR1 as LNHDA and CDR2 as SQIVND (reference sequence). CDR3 length: 15 amino acids. With 7 bases clipped from V and 5 bases from J, the junction kept 13 bases outside the gene matches. Looking up the rest from reference TRBV19 and TRBJ1-2 gives the full variable domain: DGGITQSPKYLFRKEGQNVTLSCEQNLNHDAMYWYRQDPGQGLRLIYYSQIVNDFQKGDIAEGYSVSREKKESFPLTVTSAQKNPTAFYLCASTLLRDRRYGYTFGSGTRLTVV.